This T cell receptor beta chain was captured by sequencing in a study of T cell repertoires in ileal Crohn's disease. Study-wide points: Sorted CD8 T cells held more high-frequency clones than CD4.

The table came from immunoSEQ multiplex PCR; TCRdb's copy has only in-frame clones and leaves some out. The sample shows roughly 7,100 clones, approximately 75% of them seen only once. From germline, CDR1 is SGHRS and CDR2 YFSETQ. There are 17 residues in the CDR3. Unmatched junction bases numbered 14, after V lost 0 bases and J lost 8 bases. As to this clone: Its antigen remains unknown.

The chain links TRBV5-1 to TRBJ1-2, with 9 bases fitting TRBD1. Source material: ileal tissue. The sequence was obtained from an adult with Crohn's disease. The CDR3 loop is CASSLDGRGQGPGGYTF. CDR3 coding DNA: TGCGCCAGCAGCTTGGACGGGCGTGGACAGGGGCCCGGGGGCTACACCTTC.